The rows below give T cell receptor beta chains drawn from one sample of a study of blood T cells in healthy people across ages. TCRdb passed the 5' RACE reads through MiXCR, listing each CDR3 protein once. This sample has some 760,000 distinct CDR3 sequences, with 20% to 25% found just once. This sample was shared with a second study, whose subject was T cells of mothers and their children.

The specimen was blood. Every receptor here comes from a boy younger than 18 in good health. CDR3s include the opening cysteine and the closing phenylalanine or tryptophan. D genes are given only for firm matches. Not all rows give a size; the values are once, few, many and, for expanded clones, a class.

TRBD1	NA	16	TRBV11-2	TRBJ2-1	CASSLGGTGVSNEQFF	TGTGCCAGCAGCTTAGGCGGGACAGGGGTAAGCAATGAGCAGTTCTTC
NA	many	13	TRBV27	TRBJ1-1	CASSLGVYTEAFF	TGTGCCAGCAGTTTGGGCGTTTACACTGAAGCTTTCTTT
NA	few	16	TRBV7-3	TRBJ2-7	CASSAAGGTGAYEQYF	TGTGCCAGCAGCGCCGCGGGGGGGACAGGGGCCTACGAGCAGTACTTC
NA	few	14	TRBV6-1	TRBJ2-5	CASSATVGGKTQYF	TGTGCCAGCAGTGCCACCGTAGGGGGGAAGACCCAGTACTTC
NA	few	14	TRBV12-5	TRBJ2-5	CASGLVRYPQGPFF	TGTGCTAGTGGTTTGGTACGGTACCCCCAGGGTCCGTTCTTC
NA	few	16	TRBV4-3	TRBJ2-7	CASSQDRRGEHYEQYF	TGCGCCAGCAGCCAAGATCGGAGGGGCGAACATTACGAGCAGTACTTC
NA	NA	14	TRBV7-9	TRBJ2-7	CASSLRDNSYEQYF	TGTGCCAGCAGCTTAAGGGACAACTCCTACGAGCAGTACTTC
NA	NA	16	TRBV12-3/TRBV12-4	TRBJ2-1	CASSHFRSNAYNEQFF	TGTGCCAGCAGTCATTTTCGTTCCAATGCCTACAATGAGCAGTTCTTC
NA	few	16	TRBV5-5	TRBJ1-1	CASILGSDLSRTEAFF	TGTGCCAGCATTCTTGGGTCAGACCTAAGCAGGACTGAAGCTTTCTTT
TRBD1	NA	16	TRBV10-3	TRBJ2-1	CAISDMRGQGNNEQFF	TGTGCCATCAGTGATATGAGAGGACAGGGGAACAATGAGCAGTTCTTC
NA	NA	14	TRBV27	TRBJ1-2	CASSLSEGVGGYTF	TGTGCCAGCAGTTTATCGGAGGGAGTTGGAGGCTACACCTTC
TRBD2	NA	15	TRBV7-8	TRBJ2-5	CASSMGLTATYKQYF	TGTGCCAGCAGCATGGGACTAACGGCGACCTACAAGCAGTACTTC
NA	few	17	TRBV6-2/TRBV6-3	TRBJ1-5	CASSYGLYEGSNQPQHF	TGTGCCAGCAGTTACGGGTTATACGAGGGAAGCAATCAGCCCCAGCATTTT
NA	NA	13	TRBV29-1	TRBJ2-5	CSLEIAGQETQYF	TGCAGCCTTGAGATAGCGGGACAGGAGACCCAGTACTTC
TRBD1	NA	15	TRBV5-1	TRBJ2-7	CASSFTGGAGYEQYF	TGCGCCAGCAGCTTTACAGGGGGCGCCGGCTACGAGCAGTACTTC
TRBD1	NA	16	TRBV7-2	TRBJ1-6	CASSPRQGGFNSPLHF	TGTGCCAGCAGCCCAAGACAGGGGGGTTTTAATTCACCCCTCCACTTT
NA	few	13	TRBV7-2	TRBJ1-6	CASSLYTGSPLHF	TGTGCCAGCAGCCTGTACACAGGATCACCCCTCCACTTT
NA	few	14	TRBV2	TRBJ1-6	CASSTDRTYSPLHF	TGTGCCAGCAGTACTGACAGGACTTATTCACCCCTCCACTTT
NA	NA	15	TRBV4-3	TRBJ2-7	CASSQDWGQAYEQYF	TGCGCCAGCAGCCAAGATTGGGGCCAGGCCTACGAGCAGTACTTC
NA	NA	11	TRBV28	TRBJ1-6	CASTRNSPLHF	TGTGCCAGCACCAGAAATTCACCCCTCCACTTT
TRBD1	NA	16	TRBV4-3	TRBJ2-1	CASSQEVGTANNEQFF	TGCGCCAGCAGCCAAGAGGTGGGGACAGCCAACAATGAGCAGTTCTTC
TRBD1	few	15	TRBV6-6	TRBJ2-1	CASTQRGHSYNEQFF	TGTGCCAGCACCCAGAGGGGGCACTCCTACAATGAGCAGTTCTTC
TRBD2	few	13	TRBV29-1	TRBJ2-3	CSVQREGTDTQYF	TGCAGCGTCCAGCGGGAGGGCACAGATACGCAGTATTTT
NA	few	14	TRBV7-9	TRBJ1-6	CASSSTGINSPLHF	TGTGCCAGCAGCTCAACAGGGATTAATTCACCCCTCCACTTT
NA	few	13	TRBV20-1	TRBJ2-1	CSARGISYNEQFF	TGCAGTGCTAGGGGGATTTCCTACAATGAGCAGTTCTTC
NA	NA	15	TRBV18	TRBJ2-7	CASSPYQSGVYEQYF	TGTGCCAGCTCACCATATCAATCGGGAGTCTACGAGCAGTACTTC
NA	few	13	TRBV6-7	TRBJ2-7	CARDPGTPYEQYF	TGTGCGAGAGACCCCGGGACTCCCTACGAGCAGTACTTC
NA	NA	16	TRBV12-5	TRBJ2-2	CASGSSPTESTGELFF	TGTGCTAGTGGTTCAAGTCCGACAGAGTCCACCGGGGAGCTGTTTTTT
TRBD2	NA	17	TRBV20-1	TRBJ2-1	CSARDRSGSRGYNEQFF	TGCAGTGCTAGAGATAGGAGCGGGAGTAGGGGCTACAATGAGCAGTTCTTC
TRBD2	few	14	TRBV12-3/TRBV12-4	TRBJ2-5	CASGGTSGQETQYF	TGTGCCAGCGGAGGGACTAGCGGCCAAGAGACCCAGTACTTC
NA	few	15	TRBV2	TRBJ2-2	CASRSRALLGGELFF	TGTGCCAGCAGATCTCGGGCCCTCCTGGGCGGGGAGCTGTTTTTT
TRBD1	NA	15	TRBV20-1	TRBJ2-2	CSARGQTGSTGELFF	TGCAGTGCTAGGGGACAGACAGGGTCCACCGGGGAGCTGTTTTTT
NA	NA	13	TRBV11-3	TRBJ1-2	CASQGGLRGGYTF	TGTGCCAGCCAAGGGGGGCTCAGAGGGGGCTACACCTTC
TRBD2	NA	13	TRBV20-1	TRBJ2-7	CSATGTKDYEQYF	TGCAGTGCAACCGGGACTAAAGACTACGAGCAGTACTTC
NA	few	13	TRBV6-6	TRBJ1-1	CASSSQLNTEAFF	TGTGCCAGCAGTTCACAGCTAAACACTGAAGCTTTCTTT
NA	few	13	TRBV7-9	TRBJ2-7	CASSSGLEPEQYF	TGTGCCAGCAGCTCCGGACTGGAACCCGAGCAGTACTTC
TRBD2	once	16	TRBV10-3	TRBJ2-1	CAISESKGLAGFEQFF	TGTGCCATCAGTGAGTCGAAGGGACTAGCGGGTTTTGAGCAGTTCTTC
TRBD2	once	16	TRBV6-6	TRBJ2-1	CASSPNSGGPRFEQFF	TGTGCCAGCAGTCCGAACTCGGGAGGGCCGAGGTTTGAGCAGTTCTTC
TRBD2	few	15	TRBV5-1	TRBJ2-2	CASSRGLAYTGELFF	TGCGCCAGCAGCCGGGGACTAGCATACACCGGGGAGCTGTTTTTT
NA	few	13	TRBV4-1	TRBJ2-5	CASSQLVQETQYF	TGCGCCAGCAGCCAGTTGGTCCAAGAGACCCAGTACTTC
TRBD2	NA	18	TRBV9	TRBJ2-5	CASSVGASGGVGEETQYF	TGTGCCAGCAGCGTAGGGGCTAGCGGGGGGGTAGGGGAAGAGACCCAGTACTTC
NA	NA	14	TRBV20-1	TRBJ1-6	CSARAGSYNSPLHF	TGCAGTGCTAGAGCGGGCAGTTATAATTCACCCCTCCACTTT
NA	NA	11	TRBV29-1	TRBJ2-7	CSVGGPREQYF	TGCAGCGTGGGGGGACCTCGGGAGCAGTACTTC
TRBD2	NA	16	TRBV9	TRBJ2-1	CASSVGPAGVHNEQFF	TGTGCCAGCAGCGTAGGCCCAGCGGGAGTACACAATGAGCAGTTCTTC
TRBD2	few	15	TRBV12-3/TRBV12-4	TRBJ2-1	CASSLEVAGVHEQFF	TGTGCCAGCAGTTTAGAAGTAGCGGGAGTCCATGAGCAGTTCTTC
TRBD1	few	12	TRBV6-5	TRBJ1-2	CASTRQGLGYTF	TGTGCCAGCACCAGACAGGGCTTGGGCTACACCTTC
NA	NA	15	TRBV7-7	TRBJ2-5	CASSLEFGGGGDQYF	TGTGCTAGCAGCTTAGAATTCGGGGGAGGAGGCGACCAGTACTTC
NA	NA	12	TRBV12-3/TRBV12-4	TRBJ2-3	CASSSAGPPRDF	TGTGCCAGCAGTTCGGCCGGGCCCCCAAGGGATTTT
NA	NA	15	TRBV9	TRBJ2-1	CASSVGSSPGNEQFF	TGTGCCAGCAGCGTAGGCAGTAGTCCCGGGAATGAGCAGTTCTTC